This TCR beta chain was identified in a study of blood T cells in healthy people across ages. With each sample, at least 5 micrograms of total RNA were extracted. Trimming took 5 bases from V and 5 from J, leaving 7 bases between them. The CDR3 contains 11 residues. The germline gives CDR1 SEHNR, CDR2 FQNEAQ (reference sequence). For the second PCR, which ran for roughly 6 to 12 cycles, a sample-barcoded 5' primer and a J-beta primer mix were used. TCRdb itself ran the 5' RACE reads through MiXCR, one entry per CDR3 protein. The sample records roughly 500,000 distinct CDR3 sequences, 25% to 30% being singletons.

Sequences were obtained from blood. The chain couples TRBV7-9 to TRBJ2-7, with no clear D. This sequence was found in a woman between 70 and 85 years old in good health. In DNA form, the CDR3 reads TGTGCCAGCAGCCCGCTAAACGAGCAGTACTTC. Protein sequence: CASSPLNEQYF.